These 28 T cell receptor beta chains share one sample of origin, sequenced in a study of OX40 agonist ivuxolimab in advanced cancers. TCRdb keeps only in-frame clones here, not all; method: immunoSEQ multiplex PCR. The sample records just under 75,000 clones, 75% to 95% being singletons. The input for sequencing was CD4+ or CD8+ T cells sorted from blood, taken in a trial of the OX40 agonist ivuxolimab. These receptors all stem from an adult with an advanced solid tumor such as melanoma, head and neck, liver or kidney cancer.

The chain recombines TRBV5-1 with TRBJ2-7; D is perhaps TRBD1 (6 bases). Trimming removed 1 base at V and 5 bases at J, with 19 bases between. Per germline, CDR1 SGHRS and CDR2 YFSETQ. The CDR3 is 16 residues long. CDR3 coding DNA: TGCGCCAGCAGCTTGCCCTTTACAGGGACGATCGACGAGCAGTACTTC. It codes for CASSLPFTGTIDEQYF.

V gene TRBV28 combines with J gene TRBJ1-6, with TRBD1 as a possible D gene (5 bases). CDR1 is MDHEN, CDR2 SYDVKM, per germline. V was shortened by 7 bases and J by 5 bases, with 12 bases between the two germline ends. There are 14 residues in the CDR3. CDR3 sequence (DNA): TGTGCCAGCACAGGGACGCGGAATAATTCACCCCTCCACTTT. This codes for CASTGTRNNSPLHF.

This chain uses TRBV28 with TRBJ1-5, with unresolved D. CDR1 and CDR2 from the germline V gene are MDHEN and SYDVKM. The CDR3 runs to 15 residues. V was pared by 3 bases and J by 0 bases, with 9 bases between. CDR3 coding DNA: TGTGCCAGCAGTTTTAGAGGATATAGCAATCAGCCCCAGCATTTT. Its translation is CASSFRGYSNQPQHF.

The chain combines TRBV30 with TRBJ2-7; D is unclear. From germline, CDR1 is GTSNPN and CDR2 SVGIG (reference sequence). Trimming shortened V by 0 bases and J by 8 bases, and 14 bases separated the two germline ends. The CDR3 is 13 residues long. The CDR3 loop is CAWSVKAPGKQYF. The CDR3 DNA sequence: TGTGCCTGGAGTGTCAAGGCCCCGGGCAAGCAGTACTTC.

This clone appeared once. The chain links TRBV19 to TRBJ2-1; 7 bases align to TRBD2. CDR1 and CDR2 from the germline V gene are LNHDA and SQIVND (reference sequence). This CDR3 is built from 14 residues. Unmatched junction bases numbered 9, after V lost 5 bases and J lost 8 bases. Here the CDR3 reads CASSVGLGTDEQFF. DNA for the CDR3: TGTGCCAGTAGTGTTGGACTAGGTACGGATGAGCAGTTCTTC. The entire variable domain, with the rest obtained from reference TRBV19 and TRBJ2-1, is as follows: DGGITQSPKYLFRKEGQNVTLSCEQNLNHDAMYWYRQDPGQGLRLIYYSQIVNDFQKGDIAEGYSVSREKKESFPLTVTSAQKNPTAFYLCASSVGLGTDEQFFGPGTRLTVL.

The chain is built from TRBV15 and TRBJ2-5; 7 positions match TRBD1. The CDR3 runs to 15 residues. Germline assignment: CDR1 LNHNV and CDR2 YYDKDF (reference sequence). Unmatched junction bases numbered 5, after V lost 0 bases and J lost 4 bases. CDR3 bases: TGTGCCACCAGCAGAGATACAGACAGGGTAGAGACCCAGTACTTC. This codes for CATSRDTDRVETQYF.

The rearrangement links TRBV11-1 to TRBJ2-1, with 13 bases identical to TRBD2. V shed 4 bases, J shed 8 bases, and the junction held 5 bases outside the gene matches. The CDR3 runs 15 residues. Germline V lookup: CDR1 SGHAT, CDR2 FQDESV (reference sequence). CDR3 nucleotide sequence: TGTGCCAGCAGCTCTTGGACTAGCGGGAGTTATGAGCAGTTCTTC. Translated: CASSSWTSGSYEQFF.

CDR3 loop: CAWYRDRPSLYTF. The DNA of the CDR3 is TGTGCCTGGTACCGGGACAGACCTTCCCTCTACACCTTC. The chain has TRBV30 and TRBJ1-2, with 7 positions matching TRBD1. The CDR3 runs 13 residues. Germline values: CDR1 GTSNPN, CDR2 SVGIG (reference sequence). J was trimmed by 10 bases and V by 5 bases; bases with no gene match: 13.

This chain links TRBV7-3 with TRBJ2-7, with TRBD2 identical over 13 bases. CDR3 size: 14 residues. Germline values: CDR1 SGHTA, CDR2 FQGTGA. V gave up 4 bases and J gave up 6 bases; unmatched junction bases: 3. The CDR3: CASSYGLAGAEQYF. DNA of the CDR3: TGTGCCAGCAGCTATGGACTAGCGGGGGCCGAGCAGTACTTC.

This clone appeared once. V gene TRBV19 combines with J gene TRBJ1-5; 10 positions agree with TRBD1. The CDR3 spans 14 residues. Germline loops: CDR1 LNHDA, CDR2 SQIVND (reference sequence). After removal of 7 bases from V and 5 bases from J, the junction contained 5 bases not matched to a gene. DNA of the CDR3: TGTGCCAGTAAGGGGGGACAGGGGCATCAGCCCCAGCATTTT. Translation gives CASKGGQGHQPQHF.

The chain combines TRBV30 with TRBJ2-7; unclear D gene. Germline CDR1 is GTSNPN and CDR2 is SVGIG (reference sequence). This CDR3 spans 11 amino acids. The DNA for the CDR3 is TGTGCATGGGTACGAGACTACGAGCAGTACTTC. As protein: CAWVRDYEQYF.

The chain recombines TRBV19 with TRBJ2-7; 9 positions match TRBD2. V lost 11 bases and J lost 4; bases outside the gene matches: 15. The germline V gene encodes CDR1 LNHDA and CDR2 SQIVND (reference sequence). The CDR3 spans 15 residues. CDR3 bases: TGTGCCTCCAGGCTGCGAGGGCGGGAGGGGTACGAGCAGTACTTC. Amino acid sequence: CASRLRGREGYEQYF. The full variable domain, rest sourced from reference TRBV19 and TRBJ2-7, is DGGITQSPKYLFRKEGQNVTLSCEQNLNHDAMYWYRQDPGQGLRLIYYSQIVNDFQKGDIAEGYSVSREKKESFPLTVTSAQKNPTAFYLCASRLRGREGYEQYFGPGTRLTVT.

The chain is built from TRBV6-5 and TRBJ2-2; the match to TRBD2 covers 11 bases. The CDR3 loop spans 14 amino acids. Germline V gives CDR1 MNHEY, CDR2 SVGAGI. V was clipped by 6 bases and J by 7 bases; unmatched bases: 4. CDR3 DNA sequence: TGTGCCAGCAGGGGACTAGCGGACAGCGGGGAGCTGTTTTTT. The encoded protein is CASRGLADSGELFF.

The chain recombines TRBV14 with TRBJ1-2; D not resolved. The V gene lost 0 bases and the J gene lost 8 bases, with 10 bases spanning the gap. Germline lookup yields CDR1 SGHDN and CDR2 FVKESK. This CDR3 is 13 amino acids long. CDR3 bases: TGTGCCAGCAGCCAAGAAACCCACTTGGGCTACACCTTC. Protein product: CASSQETHLGYTF.

This chain connects TRBV7-9 to TRBJ2-7; D is undetermined. This CDR3 comprises 13 residues. Per the germline V gene, CDR1 is SEHNR and CDR2 is FQNEAQ (reference sequence). V gave up 3 bases and J gave up 6 bases, with 12 bases separating them. CDR3 sequence (DNA): TGTGCCAGCAGCTTCCAGGAGTACGGCGAGCAGTACTTC. Protein sequence: CASSFQEYGEQYF.

This chain links TRBV11-2 with TRBJ1-1, with D maybe TRBD1 (5 bases). CDR3 length: 14 residues. From germline, CDR1 is SGHAT and CDR2 FQNNGV. V shed 1 base and J shed 0 bases, with 6 bases lying between them. This CDR3 reads CASSLGQLNTEAFF. In DNA form, the CDR3 reads TGTGCCAGCAGCTTAGGACAGTTGAACACTGAAGCTTTCTTT.

The chain joins TRBV19 to TRBJ2-3; 10 bases agree with TRBD1. This CDR3 comprises 18 residues. Germline assignment: CDR1 LNHDA and CDR2 SQIVND (reference sequence). Trimming at V came to 7 bases and at J to 2 bases, leaving 15 bases not matched to a gene. Here the CDR3 reads CASKRKTGGLPYTDTQYF. The CDR3, as DNA: TGTGCCAGTAAAAGGAAGACAGGGGGCCTTCCTTACACAGATACGCAGTATTTT.

The CDR3 loop is CASSLSRMNEQFF. CDR3 in DNA: TGTGCCAGCAGCTTATCTAGAATGAATGAGCAGTTCTTC. The J gene is TRBJ2-1, the V gene TRBV11-2; no clear D. V gave up 2 bases and J gave up 7 bases, with 9 bases separating them. The CDR3 extends over 13 amino acids. Germline V lookup: CDR1 SGHAT, CDR2 FQNNGV.

For this clone: One end of the junction does not line up with germline, which may come from a read error. Other DNA sequences in the same sample also yield this CDR3. This sequence joins TRBV7-3 and TRBJ2-7; D ambiguous. Germline V gene data show CDR1 as SGHTA and CDR2 as FQGTGA. The CDR3 is 14 residues long. This CDR3 is CASSSTPDSYEQYF. The DNA for the CDR3 is TGTGCCAGCAGCTCGACCCCAGACTCCTATGAGCAGTACTTC.

This sequence joins TRBV7-6 and TRBJ2-2, with D unresolved. Germline assignment: CDR1 SGHVS and CDR2 FNYEAQ. The CDR3 covers 15 residues. V was clipped by 2 bases and J by 4 bases, with 11 bases between them. The CDR3 loop reads CASSLRRSGTGELFF. The DNA of the CDR3 is TGTGCCAGCAGCTTAAGGCGGTCGGGCACCGGGGAGCTGTTTTTT. The full variable domain, rest sourced from reference TRBV7-6 and TRBJ2-2, is GAGVSQSPRYKVTKRGQDVALRCDPISGHVSLYWYRQALGQGPEFLTYFNYEAQQDKSGLPNDRFSAERPEGSISTLTIQRTEQRDSAMYRCASSLRRSGTGELFFGEGSRLTVL.

The rearrangement links TRBV4-3 to TRBJ2-7; 9 nucleotides agree with TRBD2. The CDR3 sequence is 15 residues long. Germline trimming cut 0 bases from V and 7 bases from J; bases unmatched to any gene: 7. CDR1 LGHNA and CDR2 YSLEER come from the germline V gene. CDR3 nucleotide sequence: TGCGCCAGCAGCCAAGACCTAGCGGGATGGAGAGAGCAGTACTTC. Protein product: CASSQDLAGWREQYF.

J is TRBJ2-3 and V is TRBV5-1; maybe TRBD2 (5 bases). This CDR3 comprises 14 residues. Germline CDR1 reads SGHRS; CDR2 reads YFSETQ. Trimming cost V 6 bases and J 6 bases, with 17 bases left between them. The CDR3 coding sequence is TGCGCCAGCAAACCACTAGTGGGAGAGGATACGCAGTATTTT. Translating gives CASKPLVGEDTQYF.

The V and J genes are TRBV27 and TRBJ2-3, with 9 bases lining up with TRBD2. The CDR3 consists of 17 residues. The V and J ends lost 0 bases and 2 bases, in that order; junction bases with no gene match: 6. Germline V CDR1 and CDR2: MNHEY, SMNVEV (reference sequence). CDR3 in DNA: TGTGCCAGCAGTTTATCTGTCCTAGCGGGGACCACAGATACGCAGTATTTT. Residues: CASSLSVLAGTTDTQYF.

This clone was found once. The J gene is TRBJ2-2, the V gene TRBV18, with D uncertain. This CDR3 comprises 16 residues. V was cut by 4 bases and J by 1 base, with 13 bases left in between. The germline V gene encodes CDR1 KGHSH and CDR2 LQKENI. As DNA, the CDR3 is TGTGCCAGCTCACTTTATGTTGCCGGGAACACCGGGGAGCTGTTTTTT. Protein sequence: CASSLYVAGNTGELFF.

This sequence joins TRBV30 and TRBJ2-5; a possible D gene is TRBD2 (7 bases). V lost 0 bases and J 1 base, leaving 9 bases between the germline ends. CDR1 and CDR2 (germline): GTSNPN, SVGIG (reference sequence). This CDR3 is 14 amino acids long. The CDR3 is CAWSVGGAQETQYF. The CDR3 nucleotides read TGTGCCTGGAGTGTAGGGGGGGCCCAAGAGACCCAGTACTTC.

DNA of the CDR3: TGTGCCAGCACCCGACTAGCGGGAGTGGCAGATACGCAGTATTTT. This codes for CASTRLAGVADTQYF. The chain employs TRBV6-1 and TRBJ2-3; 12 bases match TRBD2. Germline V gene data show CDR1 as MNHNS and CDR2 as SASEGT. This CDR3 is 15 amino acids long. V lost 7 bases and J lost 4; bases outside the gene matches: 6.

The gene calls are TRBV28 and TRBJ2-4; 9 bases are a match to TRBD1. There are 15 residues in the CDR3. After removal of 6 bases from V and 8 bases from J, the junction contained 11 bases not matched to a gene. Germline V gene data show CDR1 as MDHEN and CDR2 as SYDVKM. The CDR3 DNA follows: TGTGCCAGCAGCACTCCGGGACAGGGTTCGGACATTCAGTACTTC. Amino acid sequence: CASSTPGQGSDIQYF.

This chain joins TRBV27 and TRBJ2-1; TRBD2 matches at 9 bases. This CDR3 region has 12 residues. The germline gives CDR1 MNHEY, CDR2 SMNVEV (reference sequence). Trimming removed 3 bases from V and 15 bases from J; junction bases left unmatched: 6. In DNA form, the CDR3 reads TGTGCCAGCAGTTTGGGCGGGAGGGCGCGGTTCTTC. This codes for CASSLGGRARFF.